A selection of T cell receptor beta chains follows, all from one sample in a study of blood T cell repertoires in COVID-19. The table came from immunoSEQ multiplex PCR; TCRdb's copy has only in-frame clones and leaves some out. The data hold about 190,000 clones, with roughly 81% observed a single time. The sequencing sample was made of peripheral blood. The source of these receptors is a woman aged 70-85 years with active or convalescent COVID-19. CDR3s leave out the opening cysteine and the closing phenylalanine or tryptophan.

V: TRBV9; J: TRBJ1-1; CDR3: ASSERGLGTEAF
V: TRBV11-1; J: TRBJ2-7; CDR3: ASSPLGFRGEQY
V: TRBV18; J: TRBJ2-1; CDR3: ASSPPTSGSKGEQF
V: TRBV10-3; J: TRBJ1-6; CDR3: AISLKAGTDNSPLH
V: TRBV29-1; J: TRBJ1-2; CDR3: SATSGGHYGYT
V: TRBV19; J: TRBJ1-1; CDR3: ASSQGVGIDTEAF
V: TRBV9; J: TRBJ1-6; CDR3: ASSVAGTYNSPLH
V: TRBV11-1; J: TRBJ2-7; CDR3: ASSRDRGRREQY
V: TRBV2; J: TRBJ2-5; CDR3: ASSERQGIKETQY
V: TRBV7-6; J: TRBJ2-7; CDR3: ASSPTSGRGYEQY
V: TRBV24-1; J: TRBJ2-3; CDR3: ATSDSGRGTDTQY
V: TRBV5-1; J: TRBJ2-7; CDR3: ASTPGSGSYEQY
V: TRBV12-3/TRBV12-4; J: TRBJ2-1; CDR3: ASSSPGGKQF
V: TRBV28; J: TRBJ1-5; CDR3: ASSLRPPQH
V: TRBV5-1; J: TRBJ2-1; CDR3: ASTLGQGYNEQF
V: TRBV9; J: TRBJ1-4; CDR3: ASSDPGRQGDEKLF
V: TRBV5-1; J: TRBJ1-1; CDR3: ASSAGPNTEAF
V: TRBV2; J: TRBJ1-1; CDR3: ASSRDRGLSEAF
V: TRBV28; J: TRBJ2-3; CDR3: ASSSPGQGIDTQY